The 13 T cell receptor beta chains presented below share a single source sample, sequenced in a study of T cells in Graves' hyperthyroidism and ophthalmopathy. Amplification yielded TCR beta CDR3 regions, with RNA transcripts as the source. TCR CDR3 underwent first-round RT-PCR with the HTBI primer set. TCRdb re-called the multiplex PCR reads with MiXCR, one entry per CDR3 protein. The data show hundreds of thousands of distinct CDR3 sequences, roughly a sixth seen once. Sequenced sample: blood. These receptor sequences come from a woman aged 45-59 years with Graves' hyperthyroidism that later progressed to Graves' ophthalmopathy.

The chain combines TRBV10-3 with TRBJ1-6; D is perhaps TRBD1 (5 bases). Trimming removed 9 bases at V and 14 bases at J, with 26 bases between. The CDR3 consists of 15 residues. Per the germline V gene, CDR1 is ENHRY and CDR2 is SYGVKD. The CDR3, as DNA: TGTGCCATTGGGTCAGGGTCAGGGCTTAATGGGGCCCTCCACTTT. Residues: CAIGSGSGLNGALHF.

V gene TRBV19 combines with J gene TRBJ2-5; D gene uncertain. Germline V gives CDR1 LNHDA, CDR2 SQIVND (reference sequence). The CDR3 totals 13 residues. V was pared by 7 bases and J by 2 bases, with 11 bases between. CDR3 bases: TGTGCCAGTATGGGGTTTTGGCAAGAGACCCAGTACTTC. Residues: CASMGFWQETQYF.

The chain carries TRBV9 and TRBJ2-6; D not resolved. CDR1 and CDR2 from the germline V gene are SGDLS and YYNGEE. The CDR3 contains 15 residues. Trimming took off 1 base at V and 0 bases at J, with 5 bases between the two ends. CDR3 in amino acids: CASSVRSSGANVLTF. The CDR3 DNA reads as TGTGCCAGCAGCGTAAGGAGCTCTGGGGCCAACGTCCTGACTTTC.

The CDR3 sequence: CASSEGAGTGNTIYF. The CDR3 DNA reads TGTGCCAGCAGTGAAGGTGCGGGTACCGGAAACACCATATATTTT. This chain joins TRBV2 and TRBJ1-3; D remains ambiguous. Germline V gives CDR1 SNHLY, CDR2 FYNNEI. Between the trimmed V and J ends, which lost 1 base and 4 bases, there was a span of 11 bases. The CDR3 spans 15 residues.

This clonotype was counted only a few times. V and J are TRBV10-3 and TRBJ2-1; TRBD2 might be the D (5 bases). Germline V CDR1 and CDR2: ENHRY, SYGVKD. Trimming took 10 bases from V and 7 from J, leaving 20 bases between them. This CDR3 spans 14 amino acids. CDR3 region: CATYDYSRSNEQFF. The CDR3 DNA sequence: TGTGCCACCTACGACTACTCAAGGTCTAATGAGCAGTTCTTC.

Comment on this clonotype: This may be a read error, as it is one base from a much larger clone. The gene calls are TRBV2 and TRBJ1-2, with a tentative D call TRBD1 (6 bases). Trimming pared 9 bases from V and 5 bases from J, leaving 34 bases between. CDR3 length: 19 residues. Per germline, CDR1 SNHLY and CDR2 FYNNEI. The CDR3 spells CARPLAPSNLGGPKYGYTF. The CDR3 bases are TGTGCCAGACCCTTGGCCCCCTCCAATCTGGGGGGGCCGAAGTATGGCTACACCTTC.

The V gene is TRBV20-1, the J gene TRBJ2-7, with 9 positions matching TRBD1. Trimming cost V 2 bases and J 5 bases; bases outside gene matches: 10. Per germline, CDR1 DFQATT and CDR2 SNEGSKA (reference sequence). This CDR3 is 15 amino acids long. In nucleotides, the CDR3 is TGCAGTGCTAGATCGGGACAGGGAGGGTGGGACGAGCAGTACTTC. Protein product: CSARSGQGGWDEQYF.

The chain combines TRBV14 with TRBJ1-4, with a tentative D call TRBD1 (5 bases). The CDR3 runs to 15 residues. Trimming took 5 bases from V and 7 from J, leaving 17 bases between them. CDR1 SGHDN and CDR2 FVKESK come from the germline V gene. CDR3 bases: TGTGCCAGCAGCAAACCAGGGATGTCGGCTGAAAAACTGTTTTTT. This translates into CASSKPGMSAEKLFF.

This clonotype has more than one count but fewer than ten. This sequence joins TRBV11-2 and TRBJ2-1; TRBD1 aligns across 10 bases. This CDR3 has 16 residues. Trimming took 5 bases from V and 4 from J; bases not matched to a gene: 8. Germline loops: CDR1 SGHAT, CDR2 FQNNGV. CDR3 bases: TGTGCCAGCAGCACGTGGGACAGGGGAGGATACAATGAGCAGTTCTTC. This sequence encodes CASSTWDRGGYNEQFF.

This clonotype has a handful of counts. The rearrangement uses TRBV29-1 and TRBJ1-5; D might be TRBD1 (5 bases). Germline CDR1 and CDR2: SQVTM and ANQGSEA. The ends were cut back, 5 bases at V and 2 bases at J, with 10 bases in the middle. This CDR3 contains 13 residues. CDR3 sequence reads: CSVQLGGNQPQHF. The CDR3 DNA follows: TGCAGCGTTCAACTGGGGGGCAATCAGCCCCAGCATTTT.

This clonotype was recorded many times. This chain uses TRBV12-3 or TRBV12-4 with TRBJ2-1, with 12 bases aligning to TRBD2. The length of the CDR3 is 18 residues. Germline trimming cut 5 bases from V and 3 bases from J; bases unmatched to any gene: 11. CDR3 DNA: TGTGCCAGCAGTCCGGGGGCTAGCGGGGGGGGGGTCTACAATGAGCAGTTCTTC. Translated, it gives CASSPGASGGGVYNEQFF.

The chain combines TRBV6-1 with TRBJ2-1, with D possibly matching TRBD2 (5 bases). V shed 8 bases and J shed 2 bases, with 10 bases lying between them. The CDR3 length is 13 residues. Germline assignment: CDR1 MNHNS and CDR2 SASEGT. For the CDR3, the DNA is TGTGCCAGCCAAAACGGGGCCTACAATGAGCAGTTCTTC. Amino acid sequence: CASQNGAYNEQFF.

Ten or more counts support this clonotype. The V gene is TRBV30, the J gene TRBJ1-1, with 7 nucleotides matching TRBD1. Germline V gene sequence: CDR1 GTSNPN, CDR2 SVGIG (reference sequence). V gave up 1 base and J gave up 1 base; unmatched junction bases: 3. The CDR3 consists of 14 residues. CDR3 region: CAWSAGTANTEAFF. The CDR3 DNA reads TGTGCCTGGAGTGCCGGGACAGCGAACACTGAAGCTTTCTTT.